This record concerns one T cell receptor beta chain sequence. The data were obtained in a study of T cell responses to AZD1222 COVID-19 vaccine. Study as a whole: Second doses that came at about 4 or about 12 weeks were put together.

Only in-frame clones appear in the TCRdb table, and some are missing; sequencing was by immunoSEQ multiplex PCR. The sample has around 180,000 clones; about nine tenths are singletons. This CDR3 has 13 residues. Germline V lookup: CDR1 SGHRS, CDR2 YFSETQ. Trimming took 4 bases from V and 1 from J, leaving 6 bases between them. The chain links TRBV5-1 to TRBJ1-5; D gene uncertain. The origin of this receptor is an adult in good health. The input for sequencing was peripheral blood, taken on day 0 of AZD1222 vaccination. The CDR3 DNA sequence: TGCGCCAGCAGCCGAAACAGCAATCAGCCCCAGCATTTT. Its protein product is CASSRNSNQPQHF.